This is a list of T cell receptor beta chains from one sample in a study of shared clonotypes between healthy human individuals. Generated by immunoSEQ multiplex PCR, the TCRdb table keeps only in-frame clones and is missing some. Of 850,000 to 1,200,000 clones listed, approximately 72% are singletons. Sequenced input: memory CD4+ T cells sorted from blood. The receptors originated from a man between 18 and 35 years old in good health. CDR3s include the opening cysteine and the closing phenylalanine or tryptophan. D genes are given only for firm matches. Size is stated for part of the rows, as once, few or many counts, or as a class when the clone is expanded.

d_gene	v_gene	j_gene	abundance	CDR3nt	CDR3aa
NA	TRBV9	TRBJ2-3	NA	TGTGCCAGCAGCGCCCAGGGGGGCGGGGTATTAGATACGCAGTATTTT	CASSAQGGGVLDTQYF
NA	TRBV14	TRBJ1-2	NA	TGTGCCAGCAGCCAAAATTTTCTCTCTAACTATGGCTACACCTTC	CASSQNFLSNYGYTF
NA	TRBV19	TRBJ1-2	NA	TGTGCCAGTAGTATCTTCGAGTACAACTATGGCTACACCTTC	CASSIFEYNYGYTF
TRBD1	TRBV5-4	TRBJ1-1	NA	TGTGCCAGCAGCTTGGGAGGTCAGGGGGGAGCTGAAGCTTTCTTT	CASSLGGQGGAEAFF
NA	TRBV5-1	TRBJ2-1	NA	TGCGCCAGCAGCTTGGCCGTAGGATTGGGCTCACGGCAGTTCTTC	CASSLAVGLGSRQFF
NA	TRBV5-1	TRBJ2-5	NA	TGCGCCAGCAGCTTGGCTTACAGCCTAGAGACCCAGTACTTC	CASSLAYSLETQYF
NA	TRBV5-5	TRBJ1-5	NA	TGTGCCAGCAGCTTGACGTGGGGGGAGAGCCAGCCCCAGCATTTT	CASSLTWGESQPQHF
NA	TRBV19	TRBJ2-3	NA	TGTGCCAGTAGTATACCCTCCGGGCGTCATACGCAGTATTTT	CASSIPSGRHTQYF
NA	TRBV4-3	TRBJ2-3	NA	TGCGCCAGCAGCCAGTGGGCAAGCACAGATACGCAGTATTTT	CASSQWASTDTQYF
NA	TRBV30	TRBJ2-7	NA	TGTGCCTGGAGTGTATATTCCTACGAGCAGTACTTC	CAWSVYSYEQYF
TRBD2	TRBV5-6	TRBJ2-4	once	TGTGCCAGCAGCTCAGGACGGGGGGGCAACATTCAGTACTTC	CASSSGRGGNIQYF
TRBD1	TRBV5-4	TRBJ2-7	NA	TGTGCCAGCAGCCCGGACAGGGGAAGAGTCGAGCAGTACTTC	CASSPDRGRVEQYF
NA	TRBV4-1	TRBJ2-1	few	TGCGCCAGCAGCCAAGGGACCTTCAGGGAGCAGTTCTTC	CASSQGTFREQFF
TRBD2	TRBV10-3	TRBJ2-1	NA	TGTGCCATCCAGGCGGGGGGGCCTACCTACAATGAGCAGTTCTTC	CAIQAGGPTYNEQFF
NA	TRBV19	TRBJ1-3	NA	TGTGCCAGTAGTATGCACAGGGATGGAAACACCATATATTTT	CASSMHRDGNTIYF
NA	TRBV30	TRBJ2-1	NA	TGTGCCTGGAGTGGCGGGTTGGGCTCCTACAATGAGCAGTTCTTC	CAWSGGLGSYNEQFF
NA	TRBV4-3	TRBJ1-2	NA	TGCGCCAGCAGCCCTAAAGGTCCGGCGAAAGGGGTAGACTATGGCTACACCTTC	CASSPKGPAKGVDYGYTF
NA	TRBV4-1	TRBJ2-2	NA	TGCGCCAGCAGCCTAATAGCCGTACGTAATTCGAACACCGGGGAGCTGTTTTTT	CASSLIAVRNSNTGELFF
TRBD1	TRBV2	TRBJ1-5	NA	TGTGCCAGCAGTGGGACAGGGGAAAGCAATCAGCCCCAGCATTTT	CASSGTGESNQPQHF
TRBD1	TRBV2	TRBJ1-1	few	TGTGCCAGCACCCTGGGACAGGTGAACACTGAAGCTTTCTTT	CASTLGQVNTEAFF
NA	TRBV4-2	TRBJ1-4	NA	TGTGCCAGCAGCCTAAGTACATCCTCCGGGGATGAAAAACTGTTTTTT	CASSLSTSSGDEKLFF
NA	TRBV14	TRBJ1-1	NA	TGTGCCAGCAGCCGGCCGGGATTCACTGAAGCTTTCTTT	CASSRPGFTEAFF
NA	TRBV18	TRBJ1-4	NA	TGTGCCAGCTCACCACGGGCTGCTAATGAAAAACTGTTTTTT	CASSPRAANEKLFF
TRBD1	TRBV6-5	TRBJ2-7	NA	TGTGCCAGCGGGGACAGAAACACCGAGCAGTACTTC	CASGDRNTEQYF
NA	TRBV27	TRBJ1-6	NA	TGTGCCAGCAGTCCCGCTGGGTGGGACTCCTATAATTCACCCCTCCACTTT	CASSPAGWDSYNSPLHF
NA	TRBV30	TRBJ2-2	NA	TGTGCCTGGAGTGTAGGCTATGGTGAGACCGGGGAGCTGTTTTTT	CAWSVGYGETGELFF
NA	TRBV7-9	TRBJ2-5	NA	TGTGCCAGCAGCTTAGGACTAGAGAGTTTGAGCGGCCAAGAGACCCAGTACTTC	CASSLGLESLSGQETQYF
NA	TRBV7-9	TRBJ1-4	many	TGTGCCAGCAGCCCACAGACAGATTTCTCAAATGAAAAACTGTTTTTT	CASSPQTDFSNEKLFF
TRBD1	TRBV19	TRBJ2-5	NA	TGTGCCAGTACCGGGACAGCCCTGGGAGAGACCCAGTACTTC	CASTGTALGETQYF
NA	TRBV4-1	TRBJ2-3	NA	TGCGCCAGCAGCCACGATATCACAGATACGCAGTATTTT	CASSHDITDTQYF
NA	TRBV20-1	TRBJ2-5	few	TGCAGTGCTTGGCGGGACGAGACCCAGTACTTC	CSAWRDETQYF
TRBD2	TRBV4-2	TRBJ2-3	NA	TGTGCCAGCAGCCAAGATCTGGCGGGAGGGGTACTCCAGTATTTT	CASSQDLAGGVLQYF
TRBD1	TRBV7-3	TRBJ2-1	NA	TGTGCCAGCAGTCCAGGGGGACAGGGTAGGAATGAGCAGTTCTTC	CASSPGGQGRNEQFF
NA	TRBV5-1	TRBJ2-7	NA	TGCGCCAGCAGCCGCGGAGCAAGCGGCTACGAGCAGTACTTC	CASSRGASGYEQYF
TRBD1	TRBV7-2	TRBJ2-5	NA	TGTGCCAGCAGCTTAGGCGGACAGGGGGCAACGAAGACCCAGTACTTC	CASSLGGQGATKTQYF
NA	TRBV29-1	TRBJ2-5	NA	TGCAGCGCCTTTGGGGTTTCAGAGACCCAGTACTTC	CSAFGVSETQYF
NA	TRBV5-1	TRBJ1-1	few	TGCGCCAGCAGCTTGGAAGGGGCTGAAGCTTTCTTT	CASSLEGAEAFF
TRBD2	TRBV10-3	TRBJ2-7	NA	TGTGCCATCAGTGAAGGACGCGGCGGGGGTTCCTACGAGCAGTACTTC	CAISEGRGGGSYEQYF
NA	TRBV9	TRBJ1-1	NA	TGTGCCAGCAGCGTAGATTCGGGGTCTTTCACTGAAGCTTTCTTT	CASSVDSGSFTEAFF
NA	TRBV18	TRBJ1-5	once	TGTGCCAGCTCATCGTCAGCTAATAGCAATCAGCCCCAGCATTTT	CASSSSANSNQPQHF
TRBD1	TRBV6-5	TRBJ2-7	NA	TGTGCCAGCAGTTGGGACAGAAGCTCCTACGAGCAGTACTTC	CASSWDRSSYEQYF
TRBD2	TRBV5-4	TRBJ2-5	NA	TGTGCCAGCAGCCCGGGACTAGCGGGAGAGACCCAGTACTTC	CASSPGLAGETQYF
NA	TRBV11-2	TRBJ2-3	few	TGTGCCAGCAAGGGTCGCACAGATACGCAGTATTTT	CASKGRTDTQYF
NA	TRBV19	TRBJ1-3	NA	TGTGCCAGTAGTGAACAGGGAACCGGAAACACCATATATTTT	CASSEQGTGNTIYF
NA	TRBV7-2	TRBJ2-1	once	TGTGCCAGCCGCTCAAATGAGCAGTTCTTC	CASRSNEQFF
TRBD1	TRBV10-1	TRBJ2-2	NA	TGCGCCAGCAGCCCGGACAGGCGACCGAACACCGGGGAGCTGTTTTTT	CASSPDRRPNTGELFF
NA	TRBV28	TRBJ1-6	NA	TGTGCCAGCAGTTTACCAGATGCAAATTCACCCCTCCACTTT	CASSLPDANSPLHF
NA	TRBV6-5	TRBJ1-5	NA	TGTGCCAGCAGCAGGACTGGGGATAGCAATCAGCCCCAGCATTTT	CASSRTGDSNQPQHF
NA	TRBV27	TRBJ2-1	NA	TGTGCCAGCAGTGCCTACCGAGGAGGCGGGGGCCTAACCCACAATGAGCAGTTCTTC	CASSAYRGGGGLTHNEQFF
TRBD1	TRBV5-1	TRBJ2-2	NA	TGCGCCAGCAGCTTGGGGGCAGGGGGCGCAAACACCGGGGAGCTGTTTTTT	CASSLGAGGANTGELFF
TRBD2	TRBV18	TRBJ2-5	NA	TGTGCCAGCTCACCAGCATTAGCGGGGGGGCCCGGGCAAGAGACCCAGTACTTC	CASSPALAGGPGQETQYF
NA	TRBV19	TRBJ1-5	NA	TGTGCCAGTTCAACCGGGGGGGAGAATCAGCCCCAGCATTTT	CASSTGGENQPQHF
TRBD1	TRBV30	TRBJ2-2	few	TGTGCCTGGGCCGGACAGGGGGACACCGGGGAGCTGTTTTTT	CAWAGQGDTGELFF
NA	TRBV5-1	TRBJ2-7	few	TGCGCCAGCAGCTTGGAAGGGGGGGTCTACGAGCAGTACTTC	CASSLEGGVYEQYF
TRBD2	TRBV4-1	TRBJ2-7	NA	TGCGCCAGCAGCCTAGCGGGCCCCTCCTACGAGCAGTACTTC	CASSLAGPSYEQYF